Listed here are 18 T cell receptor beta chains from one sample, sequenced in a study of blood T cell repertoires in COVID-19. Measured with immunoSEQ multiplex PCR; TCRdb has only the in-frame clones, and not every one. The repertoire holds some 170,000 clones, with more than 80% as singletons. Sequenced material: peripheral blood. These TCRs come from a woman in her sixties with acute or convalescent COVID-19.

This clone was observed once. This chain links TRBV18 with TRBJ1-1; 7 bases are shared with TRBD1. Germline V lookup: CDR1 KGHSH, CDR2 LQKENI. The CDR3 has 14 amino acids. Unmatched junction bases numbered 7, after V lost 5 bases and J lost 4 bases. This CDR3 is CASSVIQGSTEAFF. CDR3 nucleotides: TGTGCCAGCTCAGTAATACAGGGGAGCACTGAAGCTTTCTTT.

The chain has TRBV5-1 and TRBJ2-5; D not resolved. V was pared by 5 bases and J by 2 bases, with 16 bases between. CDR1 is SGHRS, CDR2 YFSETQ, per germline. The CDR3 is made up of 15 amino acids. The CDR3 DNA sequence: TGCGCCAGCAGAGATGGCGGAACCACACAAGAGACCCAGTACTTC. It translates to CASRDGGTTQETQYF. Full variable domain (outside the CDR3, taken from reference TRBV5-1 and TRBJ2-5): KAGVTQTPRYLIKTRGQQVTLSCSPISGHRSVSWYQQTPGQGLQFLFEYFSETQRNKGNFPGRFSGRQFSNSRSEMNVSTLELGDSALYLCASRDGGTTQETQYFGPGTRLLVL.

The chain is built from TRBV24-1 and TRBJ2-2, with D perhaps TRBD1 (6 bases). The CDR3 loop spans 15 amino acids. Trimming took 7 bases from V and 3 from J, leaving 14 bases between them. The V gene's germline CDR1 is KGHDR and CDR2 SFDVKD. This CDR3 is CATRDQDRDTGELFF. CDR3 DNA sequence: TGTGCCACCAGGGACCAGGACAGAGACACCGGGGAGCTGTTTTTT.

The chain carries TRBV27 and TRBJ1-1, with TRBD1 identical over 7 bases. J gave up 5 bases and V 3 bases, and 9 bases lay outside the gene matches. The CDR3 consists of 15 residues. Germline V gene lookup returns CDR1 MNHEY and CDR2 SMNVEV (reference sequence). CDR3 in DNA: TGTGCCAGCAGTTTGTCGACAGGGAAGGTTACTGAAGCTTTCTTT. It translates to CASSLSTGKVTEAFF.

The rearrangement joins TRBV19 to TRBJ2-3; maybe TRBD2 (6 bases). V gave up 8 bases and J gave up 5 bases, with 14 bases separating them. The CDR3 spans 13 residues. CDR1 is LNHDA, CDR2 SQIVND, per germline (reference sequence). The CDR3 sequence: CASSGLFGDTQYF. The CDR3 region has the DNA TGTGCCAGTTCGGGACTCTTCGGAGATACGCAGTATTTT.

This CDR3 reads CATWTANEKLFF. DNA for the CDR3: TGTGCCACTTGGACAGCTAATGAAAAACTGTTTTTT. The gene calls are TRBV6-5 and TRBJ1-4; TRBD1 is a possible D gene (6 bases). In germline, CDR1 is MNHEY, CDR2 SVGAGI. The V and J ends lost 10 bases and 3 bases respectively, with 9 bases between them. The CDR3 consists of 12 residues.

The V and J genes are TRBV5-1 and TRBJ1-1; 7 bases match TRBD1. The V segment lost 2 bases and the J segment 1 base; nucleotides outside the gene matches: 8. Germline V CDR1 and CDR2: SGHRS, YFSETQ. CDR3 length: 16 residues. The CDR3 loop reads CASSFRQGGQNTEAFF. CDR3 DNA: TGCGCCAGCAGCTTTAGACAGGGAGGACAGAACACTGAAGCTTTCTTT.

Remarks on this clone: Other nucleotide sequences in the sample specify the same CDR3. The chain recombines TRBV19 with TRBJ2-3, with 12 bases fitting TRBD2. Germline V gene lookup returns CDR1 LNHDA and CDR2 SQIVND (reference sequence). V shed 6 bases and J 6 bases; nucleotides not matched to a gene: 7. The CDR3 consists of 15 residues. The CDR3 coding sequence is TGTGCCAGTAGCCCCCTAGCGGGAGGGCCGGATACGCAGTATTTT. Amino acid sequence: CASSPLAGGPDTQYF.

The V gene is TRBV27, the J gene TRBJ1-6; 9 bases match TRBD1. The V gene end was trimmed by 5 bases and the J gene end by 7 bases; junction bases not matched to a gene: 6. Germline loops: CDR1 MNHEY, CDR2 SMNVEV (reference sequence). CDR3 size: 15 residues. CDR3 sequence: CASSPGTGRNSPLHF. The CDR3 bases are TGTGCCAGCAGTCCCGGGACAGGGAGGAATTCACCCCTCCACTTT.

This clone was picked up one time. CDR3 bases: TGTGCCTGGAGAAGGGGACTAGCCCTCACCGGGGAGCTGTTTTTT. Translating it yields CAWRRGLALTGELFF. The chain employs TRBV30 and TRBJ2-2; 9 nucleotides agree with TRBD2. The J segment lost 4 bases and the V segment lost 3 bases, leaving 6 bases of the junction unmatched. CDR3 size: 15 residues. Germline loops: CDR1 GTSNPN, CDR2 SVGIG (reference sequence).

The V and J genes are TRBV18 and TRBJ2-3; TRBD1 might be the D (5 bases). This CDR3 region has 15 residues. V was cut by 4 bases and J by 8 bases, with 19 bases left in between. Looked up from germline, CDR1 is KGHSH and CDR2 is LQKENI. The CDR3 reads CASSRGQKLVGTQYF. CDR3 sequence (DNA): TGTGCCAGCTCACGCGGACAAAAATTGGTCGGTACGCAGTATTTT. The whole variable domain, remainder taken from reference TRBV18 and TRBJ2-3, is NAGVMQNPRHLVRRRGQEARLRCSPMKGHSHVYWYRQLPEEGLKFMVYLQKENIIDESGMPKERFSAEFPKEGPSILRIQQVVRGDSAAYFCASSRGQKLVGTQYFGPGTRLTVL.

The DNA of the CDR3 is TGTGCCAGCTCACCACCTTCGACAGGGACCTATGGCTACACCTTC. Its protein product is CASSPPSTGTYGYTF. The chain carries TRBV18 and TRBJ1-2; 7 nucleotides align to TRBD1. CDR1 and CDR2 (germline): KGHSH, LQKENI. There are 15 residues in the CDR3. V shed 0 bases, J shed 4 bases, and the junction held 5 bases outside the gene matches.

CDR3 nucleotide sequence: TGTGCCAGCAGCAAAAGGACAGTCAATGAAAAACTGTTTTTT. It is translated as CASSKRTVNEKLFF. The genes are TRBV21-1 and TRBJ1-4; the table's TRBD1 call for D was not verified on the DNA. TRBV21-1 is a known pseudogene. The CDR3 runs 14 residues.

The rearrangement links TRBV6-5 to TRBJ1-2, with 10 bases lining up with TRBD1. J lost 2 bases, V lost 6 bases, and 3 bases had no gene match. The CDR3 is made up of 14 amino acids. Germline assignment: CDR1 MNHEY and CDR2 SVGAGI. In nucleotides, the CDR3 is TGTGCCAGCAGGTGGGACAGGGGAAACTATGGCTACACCTTC. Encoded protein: CASRWDRGNYGYTF.

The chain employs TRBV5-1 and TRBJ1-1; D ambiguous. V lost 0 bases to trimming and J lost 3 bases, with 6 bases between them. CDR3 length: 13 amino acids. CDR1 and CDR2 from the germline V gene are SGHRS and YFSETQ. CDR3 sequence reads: CASSLDGDTEAFF. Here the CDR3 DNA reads TGCGCCAGCAGCTTGGACGGGGACACTGAAGCTTTCTTT.

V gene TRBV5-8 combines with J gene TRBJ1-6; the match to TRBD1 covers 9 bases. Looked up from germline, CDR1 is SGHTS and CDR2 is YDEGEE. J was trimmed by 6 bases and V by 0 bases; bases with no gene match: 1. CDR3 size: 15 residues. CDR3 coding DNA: TGTGCCAGCAGCTTGGAGACAGGGGGTAATTCACCCCTCCACTTT. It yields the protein CASSLETGGNSPLHF.

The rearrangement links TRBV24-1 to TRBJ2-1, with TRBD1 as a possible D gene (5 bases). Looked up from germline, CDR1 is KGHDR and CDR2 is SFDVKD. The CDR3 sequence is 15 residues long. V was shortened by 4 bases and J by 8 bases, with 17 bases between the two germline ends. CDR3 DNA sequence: TGTGCCACCAGTGAGCCTTCTCTTAGGGGTGATGAGCAGTTCTTC. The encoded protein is CATSEPSLRGDEQFF.

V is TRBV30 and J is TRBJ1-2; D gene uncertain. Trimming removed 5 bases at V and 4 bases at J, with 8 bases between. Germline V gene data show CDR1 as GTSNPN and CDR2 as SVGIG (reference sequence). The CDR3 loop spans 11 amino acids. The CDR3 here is CAWHRSYGYTF. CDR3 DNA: TGTGCCTGGCACCGGAGCTATGGCTACACCTTC.